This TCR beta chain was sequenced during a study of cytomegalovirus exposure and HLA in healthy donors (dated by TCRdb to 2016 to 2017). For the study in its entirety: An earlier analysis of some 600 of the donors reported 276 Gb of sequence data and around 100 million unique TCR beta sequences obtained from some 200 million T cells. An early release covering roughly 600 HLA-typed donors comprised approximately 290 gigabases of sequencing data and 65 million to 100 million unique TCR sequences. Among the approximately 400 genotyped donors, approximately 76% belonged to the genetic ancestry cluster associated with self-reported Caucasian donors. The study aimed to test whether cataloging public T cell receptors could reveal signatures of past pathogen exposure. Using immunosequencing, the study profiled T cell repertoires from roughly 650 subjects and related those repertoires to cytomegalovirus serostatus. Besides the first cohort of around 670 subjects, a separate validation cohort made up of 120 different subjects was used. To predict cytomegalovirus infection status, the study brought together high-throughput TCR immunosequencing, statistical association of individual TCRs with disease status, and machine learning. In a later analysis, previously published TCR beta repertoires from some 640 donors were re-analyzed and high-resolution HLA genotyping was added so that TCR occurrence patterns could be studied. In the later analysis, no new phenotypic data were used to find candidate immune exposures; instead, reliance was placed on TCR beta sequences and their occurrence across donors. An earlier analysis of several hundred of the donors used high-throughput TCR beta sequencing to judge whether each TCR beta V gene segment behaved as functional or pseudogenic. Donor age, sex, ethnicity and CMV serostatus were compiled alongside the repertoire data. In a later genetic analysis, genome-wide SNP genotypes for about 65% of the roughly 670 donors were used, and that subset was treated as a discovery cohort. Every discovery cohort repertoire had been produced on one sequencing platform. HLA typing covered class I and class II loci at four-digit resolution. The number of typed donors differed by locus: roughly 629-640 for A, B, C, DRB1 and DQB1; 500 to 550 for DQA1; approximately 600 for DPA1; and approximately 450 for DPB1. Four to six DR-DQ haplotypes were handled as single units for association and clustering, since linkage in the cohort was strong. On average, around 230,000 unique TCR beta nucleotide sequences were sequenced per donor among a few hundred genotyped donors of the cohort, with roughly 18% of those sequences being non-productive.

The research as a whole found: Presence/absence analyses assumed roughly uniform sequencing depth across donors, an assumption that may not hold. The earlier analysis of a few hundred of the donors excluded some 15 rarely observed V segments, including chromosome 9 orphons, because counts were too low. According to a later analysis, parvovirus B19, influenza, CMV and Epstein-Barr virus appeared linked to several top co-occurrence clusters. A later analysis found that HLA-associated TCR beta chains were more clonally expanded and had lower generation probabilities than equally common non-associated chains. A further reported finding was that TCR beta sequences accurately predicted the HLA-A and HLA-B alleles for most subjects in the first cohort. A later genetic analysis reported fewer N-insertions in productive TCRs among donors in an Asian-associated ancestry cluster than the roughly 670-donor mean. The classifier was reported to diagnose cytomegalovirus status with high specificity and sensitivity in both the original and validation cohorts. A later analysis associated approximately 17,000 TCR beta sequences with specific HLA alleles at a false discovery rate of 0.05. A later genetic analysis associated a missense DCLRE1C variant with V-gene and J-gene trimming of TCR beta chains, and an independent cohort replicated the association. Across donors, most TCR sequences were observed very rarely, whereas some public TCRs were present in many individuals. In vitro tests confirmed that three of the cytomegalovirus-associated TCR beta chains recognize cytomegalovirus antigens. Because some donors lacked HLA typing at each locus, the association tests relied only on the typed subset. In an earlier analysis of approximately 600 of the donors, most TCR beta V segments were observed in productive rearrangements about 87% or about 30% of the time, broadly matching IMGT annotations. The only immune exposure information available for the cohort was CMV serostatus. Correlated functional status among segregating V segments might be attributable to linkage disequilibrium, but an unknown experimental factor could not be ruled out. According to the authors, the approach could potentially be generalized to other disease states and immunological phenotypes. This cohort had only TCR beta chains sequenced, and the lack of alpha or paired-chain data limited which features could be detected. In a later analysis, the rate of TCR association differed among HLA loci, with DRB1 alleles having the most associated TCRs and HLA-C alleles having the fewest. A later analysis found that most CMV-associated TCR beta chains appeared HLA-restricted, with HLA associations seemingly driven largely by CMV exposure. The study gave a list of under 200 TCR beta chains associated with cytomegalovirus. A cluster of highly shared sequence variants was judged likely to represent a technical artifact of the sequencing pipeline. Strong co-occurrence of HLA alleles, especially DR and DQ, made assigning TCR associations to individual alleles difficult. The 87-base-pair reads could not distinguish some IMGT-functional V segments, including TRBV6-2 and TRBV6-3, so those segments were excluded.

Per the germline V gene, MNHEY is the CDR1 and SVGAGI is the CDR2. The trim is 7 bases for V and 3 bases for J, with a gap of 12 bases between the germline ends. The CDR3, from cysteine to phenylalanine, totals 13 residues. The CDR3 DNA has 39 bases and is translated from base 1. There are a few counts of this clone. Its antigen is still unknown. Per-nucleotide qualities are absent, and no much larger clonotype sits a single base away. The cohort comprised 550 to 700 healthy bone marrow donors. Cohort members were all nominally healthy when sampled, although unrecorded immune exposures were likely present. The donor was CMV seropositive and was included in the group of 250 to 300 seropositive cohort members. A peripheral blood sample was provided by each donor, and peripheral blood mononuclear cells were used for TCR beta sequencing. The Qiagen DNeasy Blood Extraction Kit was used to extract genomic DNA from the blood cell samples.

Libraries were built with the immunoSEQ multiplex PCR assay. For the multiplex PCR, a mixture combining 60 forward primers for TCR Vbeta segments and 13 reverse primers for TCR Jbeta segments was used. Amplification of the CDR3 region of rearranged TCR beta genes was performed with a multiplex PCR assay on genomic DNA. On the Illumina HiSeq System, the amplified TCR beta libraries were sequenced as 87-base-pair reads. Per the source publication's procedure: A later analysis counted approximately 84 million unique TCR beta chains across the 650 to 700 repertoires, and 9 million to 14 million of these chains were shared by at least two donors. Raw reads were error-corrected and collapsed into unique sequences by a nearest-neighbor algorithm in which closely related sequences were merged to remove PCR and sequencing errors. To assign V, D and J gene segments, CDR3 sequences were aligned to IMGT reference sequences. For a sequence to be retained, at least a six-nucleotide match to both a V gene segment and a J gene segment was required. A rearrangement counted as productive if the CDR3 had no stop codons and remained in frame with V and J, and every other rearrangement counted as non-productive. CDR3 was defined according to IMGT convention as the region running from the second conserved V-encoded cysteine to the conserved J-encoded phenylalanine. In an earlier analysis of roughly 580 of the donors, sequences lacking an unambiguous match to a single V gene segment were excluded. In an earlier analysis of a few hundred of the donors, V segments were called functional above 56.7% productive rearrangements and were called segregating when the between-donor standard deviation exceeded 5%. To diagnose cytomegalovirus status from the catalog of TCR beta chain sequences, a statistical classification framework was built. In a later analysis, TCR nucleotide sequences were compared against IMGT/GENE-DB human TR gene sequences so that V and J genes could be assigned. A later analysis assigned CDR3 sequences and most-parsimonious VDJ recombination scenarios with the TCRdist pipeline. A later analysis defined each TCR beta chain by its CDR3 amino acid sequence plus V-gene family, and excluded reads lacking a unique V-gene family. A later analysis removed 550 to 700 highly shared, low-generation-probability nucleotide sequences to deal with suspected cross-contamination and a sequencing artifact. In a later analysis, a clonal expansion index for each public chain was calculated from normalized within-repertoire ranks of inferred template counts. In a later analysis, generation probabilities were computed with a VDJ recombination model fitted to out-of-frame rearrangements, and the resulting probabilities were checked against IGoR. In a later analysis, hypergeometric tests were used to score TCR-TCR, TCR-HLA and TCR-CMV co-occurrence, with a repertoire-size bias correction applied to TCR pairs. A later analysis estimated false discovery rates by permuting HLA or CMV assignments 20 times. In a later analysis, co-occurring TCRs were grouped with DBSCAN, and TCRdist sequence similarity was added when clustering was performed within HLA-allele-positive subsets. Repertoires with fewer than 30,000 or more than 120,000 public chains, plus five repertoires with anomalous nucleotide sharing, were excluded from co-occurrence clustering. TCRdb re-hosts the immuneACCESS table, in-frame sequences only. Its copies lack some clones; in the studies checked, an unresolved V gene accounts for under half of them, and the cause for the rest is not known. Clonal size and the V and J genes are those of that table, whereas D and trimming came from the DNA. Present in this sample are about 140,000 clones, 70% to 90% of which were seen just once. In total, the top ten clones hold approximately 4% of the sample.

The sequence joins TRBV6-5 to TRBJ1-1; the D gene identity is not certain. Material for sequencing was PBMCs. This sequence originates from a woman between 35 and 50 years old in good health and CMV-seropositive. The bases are TGTGCCAGCACCATAGACTTTTACACTGAAGCTTTCTTT. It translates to CASTIDFYTEAFF.